A selection of T cell receptor beta chains follows, all from one sample in a study of blood T cell repertoires in COVID-19. TCRdb's copy holds only in-frame clones and misses some; the assay was immunoSEQ multiplex PCR. The data show about 26,000 clones, nearly 90% seen once. The sample consisted of peripheral blood. Source of these receptors: a man in his 70s with acute or convalescent COVID-19. CDR3s include the opening cysteine and the closing phenylalanine or tryptophan. A D gene is named only where the DNA matches it firmly. Clone sizes are given selectively: once, few, many, or a class where the clone is expanded.

J: TRBJ2-7
V: TRBV7-6
size: -
D: -
CDR3: CASSLVETGFSYEQYF
DNA: TGTGCCAGCAGCTTAGTGGAAACAGGTTTTTCCTACGAGCAGTACTTC

J: TRBJ1-3
V: TRBV5-8
size: -
D: -
CDR3: CASSLRTTLGNTIYF
DNA: TGTGCCAGCAGCTTAAGGACAACCCTGGGAAACACCATATATTTT

J: TRBJ1-2
V: TRBV2
size: -
D: -
CDR3: CASSVRATNYGYTF
DNA: TGTGCCAGCAGTGTCAGGGCAACTAACTATGGCTACACCTTC

J: TRBJ2-2
V: TRBV6-2/TRBV6-3
size: -
D: -
CDR3: CASSYSTRAGELFF
DNA: TGTGCCAGCAGTTACTCGACTAGGGCCGGGGAGCTGTTTTTT

J: TRBJ2-4
V: TRBV29-1
size: -
D: -
CDR3: CSVGRAQVQYF
DNA: TGCAGCGTTGGCAGGGCCCAGGTACAGTACTTC

J: TRBJ1-5
V: TRBV6-2/TRBV6-3
size: -
D: TRBD1
CDR3: CASSYSRRWDREGQPQHF
DNA: TGTGCCAGCAGTTACTCGAGAAGATGGGACAGGGAAGGACAGCCCCAGCATTTT

J: TRBJ2-7
V: TRBV6-2/TRBV6-3
size: -
D: TRBD2
CDR3: CASSYAGTSGRAHEQYF
DNA: TGTGCCAGCAGTTACGCCGGGACTAGCGGGAGGGCCCACGAGCAGTACTTC

J: TRBJ1-2
V: TRBV11-2
size: -
D: TRBD1
CDR3: CASSLDPAGTGGGYTF
DNA: TGTGCCAGCAGCTTGGACCCAGCGGGGACAGGGGGAGGCTACACCTTC

J: TRBJ1-5
V: TRBV5-1
size: -
D: -
CDR3: CASSPTGSDQPQHF
DNA: TGCGCCAGCAGCCCAACAGGGTCGGATCAGCCCCAGCATTTT

J: TRBJ2-1
V: TRBV12-3/TRBV12-4
size: -
D: -
CDR3: CASSSLGVPGRFF
DNA: TGTGCCAGCAGTTCCCTGGGCGTCCCCGGGAGGTTCTTC

J: TRBJ2-5
V: TRBV11-1
size: -
D: -
CDR3: CASSLNPWGEETQYF
DNA: TGTGCCAGCAGCTTGAACCCCTGGGGGGAGGAGACCCAGTACTTC

J: TRBJ2-7
V: TRBV5-1
size: -
D: -
CDR3: CASSLEQSREQYF
DNA: TGCGCCAGCAGCTTGGAACAGAGCCGAGAGCAGTACTTC

J: TRBJ2-1
V: TRBV11-3
size: -
D: -
CDR3: CASSLELGGVGYNEQFF
DNA: TGTGCCAGCAGCTTAGAGCTCGGGGGAGTAGGTTACAATGAGCAGTTCTTC

J: TRBJ2-1
V: TRBV5-5
size: once
D: -
CDR3: CASRGLRDNEQFF
DNA: TGTGCCAGCAGAGGGCTGCGGGACAATGAGCAGTTCTTC

J: TRBJ1-1
V: TRBV29-1
size: -
D: -
CDR3: CSVSQGLNTEAFF
DNA: TGCAGCGTTAGCCAGGGCCTGAACACTGAAGCTTTCTTT

J: TRBJ1-1
V: TRBV5-6
size: -
D: TRBD1
CDR3: CASSQRSGTGGTEAFF
DNA: TGTGCCAGCAGCCAAAGATCCGGGACAGGGGGAACAGAAGCTTTCTTT

J: TRBJ1-1
V: TRBV28
size: -
D: -
CDR3: CASSRTLNTEAFF
DNA: TGTGCCAGCTCTCGGACATTAAACACTGAAGCTTTCTTT

J: TRBJ2-3
V: TRBV6-2/TRBV6-3
size: -
D: TRBD2
CDR3: CASSLQGGRPDTQYF
DNA: TGTGCCAGCAGCCTCCAGGGCGGGAGGCCAGATACGCAGTATTTT

J: TRBJ2-7
V: TRBV29-1
size: -
D: TRBD2
CDR3: CSVGLAGSSYEQYF
DNA: TGCAGCGTTGGGTTAGCGGGAAGCTCCTACGAGCAGTACTTC

J: TRBJ1-2
V: TRBV7-2
size: -
D: TRBD1
CDR3: CASSPGQNYGYTF
DNA: TGTGCCAGCAGTCCGGGACAGAACTATGGCTACACCTTC